These 10 T cell receptor beta chains were sequenced from one sample in a study of blood T cell repertoires in COVID-19. TCRdb keeps only in-frame clones here, not all; method: immunoSEQ multiplex PCR. The sample shows 260,000 or so clones, 80% to 90% of them seen only once. The specimen was PBMCs or T cells enriched from blood (not recorded which). The receptor source for this set is a woman aged 40 to 55 who had been exposed to COVID-19.

V gene TRBV6-2 or TRBV6-3 combines with J gene TRBJ1-1; D call uncertain. The germline V gene has CDR1 MNHEY and CDR2 SVGEGT. The V end lost 2 bases, the J end lost 7 bases, and 8 bases lay between the germline ends. This CDR3 spans 12 amino acids. The CDR3 sequence: CASSYGPGEAFF. The CDR3 DNA sequence: TGTGCCAGCAGTTACGGGCCAGGTGAAGCTTTCTTT.

The chain joins TRBV7-3 to TRBJ1-2; D not resolved. V was trimmed by 5 bases and J by 4 bases, leaving 8 bases between them. Germline values: CDR1 SGHTA, CDR2 FQGTGA. The CDR3 totals 12 residues. In nucleotides, the CDR3 is TGTGCCAGCAGCCAGAATGGCTATGGCTACACCTTC. Translated: CASSQNGYGYTF.

In this sample, this clone turned up once. The chain recombines TRBV21-1 with TRBJ2-7; the table calls TRBD2, which could not be checked here. TRBV21-1 constitutes a pseudogene. The CDR3 loop spans 15 amino acids. The CDR3 spells CASSKRGGHGGEQYF. The CDR3 DNA sequence: TGTGCCAGCAGCAAACGGGGGGGTCACGGTGGCGAGCAGTACTTC.

This clone was observed at least ten times. The V and J genes are TRBV6-5 and TRBJ1-2, with 7 bases fitting TRBD1. Germline V gene data show CDR1 as MNHEY and CDR2 as SVGAGI. Trimming took 5 bases from V and 2 from J; bases not matched to a gene: 8. The CDR3 runs to 15 residues. CDR3 loop: CASSPHQGVNYGYTF. DNA of the CDR3: TGTGCCAGCAGTCCCCACCAGGGGGTGAACTATGGCTACACCTTC.

The chain carries TRBV19 and TRBJ2-1; 9 positions match TRBD2. Germline V gene data show CDR1 as LNHDA and CDR2 as SQIVND (reference sequence). The V segment lost 7 bases and the J segment 1 base; nucleotides outside the gene matches: 8. This CDR3 has 16 amino acids. The CDR3 region is CASTALAGISYNEQFF. The CDR3 DNA reads TGTGCCAGTACTGCCCTAGCGGGGATTTCCTACAATGAGCAGTTCTTC.

A note on this clone: At one boundary the junction diverges from the germline segment, which might be a read error. The chain is built from TRBV12-3 or TRBV12-4 and TRBJ2-1; TRBD1 matches 7 bases. The CDR3 consists of 10 residues. The CDR3 coding sequence is TGTGCCAGCAGCTCGACAGGGATGGTCTTC. This encodes CASSSTGMVF.

V and J are TRBV11-1 and TRBJ1-1, with D unresolved. Trimming took 2 bases from V and 0 from J, leaving 7 bases between them. CDR1 and CDR2 (germline): SGHAT, FQDESV (reference sequence). The CDR3 spans 14 residues. CDR3 in amino acids: CASSLSRLNTEAFF. The CDR3 coding sequence is TGTGCCAGCAGCTTAAGTAGATTGAACACTGAAGCTTTCTTT.

This sequence joins TRBV7-2 and TRBJ2-3, with TRBD1 identical over 7 bases. Germline values: CDR1 SGHTA, CDR2 FQGNSA. V lost 1 base, J lost 4 bases, and 8 bases stayed unmatched. CDR3 length equals 16 residues. CDR3 amino acids: CASSLGTGAMADTQYF. Written as DNA, the CDR3 is TGTGCCAGCAGCTTAGGTACAGGGGCTATGGCAGATACGCAGTATTTT.

In DNA form, the CDR3 reads TGTGCCAGTAGTGGTACGGGGGGCGGCGAGCAGTACTTC. This encodes CASSGTGGGEQYF. V gene TRBV19 combines with J gene TRBJ2-7, with D possibly being TRBD2 (7 bases). V was shortened by 5 bases and J by 6 bases, with 14 bases between the two germline ends. This CDR3 has 13 amino acids. Germline V gene sequence: CDR1 LNHDA, CDR2 SQIVND (reference sequence).

This clone was observed once. V is TRBV3-1 (or the pseudogene TRBV3-2) and J is TRBJ2-6; TRBD1 agrees at 9 bases. V lost 5 bases and J lost 13; bases outside the gene matches: 15. CDR1 and CDR2 (germline): LGHDT, YNNKEL (reference sequence). The CDR3 contains 16 residues. CDR3 sequence (DNA): TGTGCCAGCAGCGCCTCGGGGACAGGGAACCTCGGGGTCCTGACTTTC. Encoded protein: CASSASGTGNLGVLTF.